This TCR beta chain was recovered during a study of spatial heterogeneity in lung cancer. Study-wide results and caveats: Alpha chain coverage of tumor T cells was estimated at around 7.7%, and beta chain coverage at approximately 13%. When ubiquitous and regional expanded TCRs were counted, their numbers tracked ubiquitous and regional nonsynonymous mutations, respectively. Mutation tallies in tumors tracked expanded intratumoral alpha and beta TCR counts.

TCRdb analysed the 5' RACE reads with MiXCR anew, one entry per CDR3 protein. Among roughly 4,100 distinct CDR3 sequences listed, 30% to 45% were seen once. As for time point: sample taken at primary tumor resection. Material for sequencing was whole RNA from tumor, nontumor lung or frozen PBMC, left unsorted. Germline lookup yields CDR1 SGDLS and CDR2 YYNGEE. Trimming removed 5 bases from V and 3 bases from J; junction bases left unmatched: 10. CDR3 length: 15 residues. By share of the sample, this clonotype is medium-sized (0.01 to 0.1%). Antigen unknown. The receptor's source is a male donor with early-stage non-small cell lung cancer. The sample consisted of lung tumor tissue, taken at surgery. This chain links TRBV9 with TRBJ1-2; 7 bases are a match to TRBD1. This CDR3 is CASSPTGSPDYGYTF. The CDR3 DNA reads TGTGCCAGCAGTCCGACAGGGTCCCCTGACTATGGCTACACCTTC.